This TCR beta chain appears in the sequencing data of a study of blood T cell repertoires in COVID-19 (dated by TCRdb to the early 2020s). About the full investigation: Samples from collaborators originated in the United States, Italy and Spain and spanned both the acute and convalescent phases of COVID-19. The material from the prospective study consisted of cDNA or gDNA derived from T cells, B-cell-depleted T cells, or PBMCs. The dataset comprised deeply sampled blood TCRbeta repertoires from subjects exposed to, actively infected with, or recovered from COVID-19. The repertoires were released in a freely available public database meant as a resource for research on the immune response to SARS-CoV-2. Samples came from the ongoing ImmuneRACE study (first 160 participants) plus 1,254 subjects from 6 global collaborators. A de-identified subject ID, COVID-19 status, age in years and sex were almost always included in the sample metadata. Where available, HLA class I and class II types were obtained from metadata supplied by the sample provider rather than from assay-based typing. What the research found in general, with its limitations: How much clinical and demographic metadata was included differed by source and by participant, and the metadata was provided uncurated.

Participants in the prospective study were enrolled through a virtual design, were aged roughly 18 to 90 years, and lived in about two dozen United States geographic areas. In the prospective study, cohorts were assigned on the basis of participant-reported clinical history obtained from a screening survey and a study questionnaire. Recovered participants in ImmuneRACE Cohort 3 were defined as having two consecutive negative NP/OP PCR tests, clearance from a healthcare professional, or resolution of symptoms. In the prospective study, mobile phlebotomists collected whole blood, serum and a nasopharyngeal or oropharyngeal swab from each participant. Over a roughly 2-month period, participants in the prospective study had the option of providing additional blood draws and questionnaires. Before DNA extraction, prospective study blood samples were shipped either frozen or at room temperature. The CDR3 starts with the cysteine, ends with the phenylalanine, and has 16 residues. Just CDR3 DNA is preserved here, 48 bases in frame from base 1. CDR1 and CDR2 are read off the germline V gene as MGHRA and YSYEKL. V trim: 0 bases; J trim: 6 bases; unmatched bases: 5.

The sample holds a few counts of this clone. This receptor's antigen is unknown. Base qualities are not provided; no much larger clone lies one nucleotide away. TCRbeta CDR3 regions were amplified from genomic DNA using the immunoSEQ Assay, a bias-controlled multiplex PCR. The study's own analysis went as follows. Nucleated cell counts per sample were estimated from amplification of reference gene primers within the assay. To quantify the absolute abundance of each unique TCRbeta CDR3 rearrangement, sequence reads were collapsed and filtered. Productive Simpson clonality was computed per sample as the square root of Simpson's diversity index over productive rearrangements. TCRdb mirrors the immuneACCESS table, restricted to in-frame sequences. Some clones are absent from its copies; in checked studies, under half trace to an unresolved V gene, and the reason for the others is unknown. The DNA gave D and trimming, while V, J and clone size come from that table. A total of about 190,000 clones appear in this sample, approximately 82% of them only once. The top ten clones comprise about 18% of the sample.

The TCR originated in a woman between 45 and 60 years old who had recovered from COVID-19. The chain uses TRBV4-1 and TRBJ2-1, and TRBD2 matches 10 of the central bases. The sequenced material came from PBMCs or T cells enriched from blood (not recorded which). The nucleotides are TGCGCCAGCAGCCAAGATCGAACTAGCGGGGTCAATGAGCAGTTCTTC. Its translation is CASSQDRTSGVNEQFF.